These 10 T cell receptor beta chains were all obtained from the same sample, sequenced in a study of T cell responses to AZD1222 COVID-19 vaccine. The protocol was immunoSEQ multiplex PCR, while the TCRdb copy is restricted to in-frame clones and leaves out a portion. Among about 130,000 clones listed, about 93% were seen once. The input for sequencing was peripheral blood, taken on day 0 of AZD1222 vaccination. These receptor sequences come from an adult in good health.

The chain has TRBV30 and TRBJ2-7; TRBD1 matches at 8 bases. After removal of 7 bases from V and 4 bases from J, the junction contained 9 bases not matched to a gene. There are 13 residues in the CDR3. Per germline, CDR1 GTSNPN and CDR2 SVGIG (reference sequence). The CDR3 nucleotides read TGTGCCTCCGACAGGGGATCCGGTTACGAGCAGTACTTC. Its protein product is CASDRGSGYEQYF.

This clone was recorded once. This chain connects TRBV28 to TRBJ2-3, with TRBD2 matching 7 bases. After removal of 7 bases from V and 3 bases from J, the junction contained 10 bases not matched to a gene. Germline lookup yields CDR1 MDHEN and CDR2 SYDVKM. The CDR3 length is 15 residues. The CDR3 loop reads CASTPAGRETDTQYF. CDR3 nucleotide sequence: TGTGCCAGCACCCCCGCAGGGAGGGAGACAGATACGCAGTATTTT.

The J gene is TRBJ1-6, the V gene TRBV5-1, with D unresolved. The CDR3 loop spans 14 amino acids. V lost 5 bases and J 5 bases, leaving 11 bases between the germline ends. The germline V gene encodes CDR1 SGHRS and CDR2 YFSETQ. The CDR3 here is CASSEGDDNSPLHF. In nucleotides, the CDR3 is TGCGCCAGCAGTGAGGGTGATGATAATTCACCCCTCCACTTT.

The DNA of the CDR3 is TGTGCCAGCAGCTTGGTAGGGACTGCTGCCTACAATGAGCAGTTCTTC. This sequence encodes CASSLVGTAAYNEQFF. The chain is built from TRBV5-8 and TRBJ2-1; D perhaps matches TRBD2 (6 bases). The V end lost 0 bases, the J end lost 2 bases, and 12 bases lay between the germline ends. This CDR3 contains 16 residues. The germline gives CDR1 SGHTS, CDR2 YDEGEE.

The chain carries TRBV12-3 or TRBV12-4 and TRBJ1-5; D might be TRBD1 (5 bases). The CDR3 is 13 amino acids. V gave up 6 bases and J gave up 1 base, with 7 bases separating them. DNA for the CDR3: TGTGCCAGCAGGCCAGGGAGCAATCAGCCCCAGCATTTT. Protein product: CASRPGSNQPQHF.

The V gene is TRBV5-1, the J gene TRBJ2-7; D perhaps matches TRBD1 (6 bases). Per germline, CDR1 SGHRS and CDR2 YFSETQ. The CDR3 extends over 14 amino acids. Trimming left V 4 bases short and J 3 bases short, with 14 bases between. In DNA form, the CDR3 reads TGCGCCAGCAGCCAAGCCGGGACAATCTACGAGCAGTACTTC. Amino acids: CASSQAGTIYEQYF.

The CDR3 here is CAISGGQGNSPLHF. CDR3 sequence (DNA): TGTGCCATCAGTGGAGGACAGGGGAATTCACCCCTCCACTTT. The V and J genes are TRBV10-3 and TRBJ1-6; 9 bases align to TRBD1. V gave up 4 bases and J gave up 7 bases; unmatched junction bases: 2. CDR3 length: 14 amino acids. Germline lookup yields CDR1 ENHRY and CDR2 SYGVKD.

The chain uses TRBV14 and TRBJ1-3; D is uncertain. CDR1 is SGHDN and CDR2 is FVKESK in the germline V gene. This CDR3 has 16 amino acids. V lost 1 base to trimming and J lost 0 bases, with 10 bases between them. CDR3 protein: CASSQGQTSSGNTIYF. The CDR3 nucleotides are TGTGCCAGCAGCCAAGGGCAGACCAGCTCTGGAAACACCATATATTTT.

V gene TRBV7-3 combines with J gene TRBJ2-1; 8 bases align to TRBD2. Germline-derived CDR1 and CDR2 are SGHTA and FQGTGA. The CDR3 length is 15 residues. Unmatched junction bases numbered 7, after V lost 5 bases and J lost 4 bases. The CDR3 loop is CASSDLAGPYNEQFF. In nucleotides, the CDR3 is TGTGCCAGCAGCGATCTAGCGGGTCCTTACAATGAGCAGTTCTTC. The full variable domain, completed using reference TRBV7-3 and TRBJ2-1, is GAGVSQTPSNKVTEKGKYVELRCDPISGHTALYWYRQSLGQGPEFLIYFQGTGAADDSGLPNDRFFAVRPEGSVSTLKIQRTERGDSAVYLCASSDLAGPYNEQFFGPGTRLTVL.

The CDR3 bases are TGCGCCAGCAGACGGGACAGGGGATGTGGGACTGAAGCTTTCTTT. It yields the protein CASRRDRGCGTEAFF. The chain couples TRBV23-1 to TRBJ1-1, with TRBD1 matching 10 bases. TRBV23-1 is sorted into the ORF group, with uncertain function. The V gene end was trimmed by 6 bases and the J gene end by 5 bases; junction bases not matched to a gene: 9. The CDR3 extends over 15 amino acids.